This T cell receptor beta chain appears in the sequencing data of a study of blood T cells in healthy people across ages. CDR3 length: 14 residues. Germline V gene sequence: CDR1 SGHTA, CDR2 FQGNSA. With a J-beta primer mix and a sample-barcoded 5' primer, a second PCR ran about 6 to 11 cycles. One entry per CDR3 protein results from TCRdb running MiXCR on the 5' RACE reads. The table has about 580,000 distinct CDR3 sequences, 40% to 50% seen once. In the case of this clonotype: One end of the junction does not line up with germline, which may come from a read error.

What was sequenced was blood. The TCR was taken from an elderly man in good health. V and J are TRBV7-2 and TRBJ1-6, with a weak D call TRBD1 (6 bases). The CDR3 DNA follows: TGTGCCAGCAGCTTAGGAATCGGGGGGGCGCCCCCCCACTTT. Amino acids: CASSLGIGGAPPHF.